The entry below describes one T cell receptor (beta chain). Its target is not known. This sample is drawn from a study of T cell responses to AZD1222 COVID-19 vaccine. Whole-study findings and limits: Just a handful of AZD1222 recipients were seropositive at baseline. Two AZD1222 doses significantly raised spike-specific TCR breadth and depth over controls.

Sequencing used immunoSEQ multiplex PCR; TCRdb keeps in-frame clones, though not all of them. The sample lists about 140,000 clones; 92% were seen once. There are 16 residues in the CDR3. V gave up 1 base and J gave up 4 bases, with 14 bases separating them. Germline CDR1 is MDHEN and CDR2 is SYDVKM. This rearrangement joins TRBV28 to TRBJ1-3; maybe TRBD1 (5 bases). The receptor was isolated from an adult who received the AZD1222 COVID-19 vaccine. The sequences come from peripheral blood, collected 28 days after the second AZD1222 dose. DNA for the CDR3: TGTGCCAGCAGTTTATACCGGGGGGAAGCAGGAAACACCATATATTTT. Its protein is CASSLYRGEAGNTIYF.